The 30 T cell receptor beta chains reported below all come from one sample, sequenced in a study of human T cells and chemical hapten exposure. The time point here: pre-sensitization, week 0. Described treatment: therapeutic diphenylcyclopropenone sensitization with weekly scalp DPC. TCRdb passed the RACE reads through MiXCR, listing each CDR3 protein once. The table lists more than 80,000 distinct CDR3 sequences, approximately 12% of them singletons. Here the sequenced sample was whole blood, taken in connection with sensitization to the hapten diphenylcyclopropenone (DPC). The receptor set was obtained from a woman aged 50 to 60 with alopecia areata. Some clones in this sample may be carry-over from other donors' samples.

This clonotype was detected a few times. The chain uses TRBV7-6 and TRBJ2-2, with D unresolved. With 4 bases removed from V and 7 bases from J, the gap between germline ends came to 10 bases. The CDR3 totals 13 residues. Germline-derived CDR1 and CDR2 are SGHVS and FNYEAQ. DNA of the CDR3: TGTGCCAGCAGCTGGCAGTCATACGGGGAGCTGTTTTTT. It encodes CASSWQSYGELFF.

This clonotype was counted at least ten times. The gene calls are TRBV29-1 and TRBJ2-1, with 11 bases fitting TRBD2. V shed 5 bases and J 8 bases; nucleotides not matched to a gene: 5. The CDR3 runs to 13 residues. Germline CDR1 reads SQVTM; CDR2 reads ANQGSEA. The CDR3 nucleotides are TGCAGCGTTTATAGCGGGAGGGTCGATGAGCAGTTCTTC. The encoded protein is CSVYSGRVDEQFF.

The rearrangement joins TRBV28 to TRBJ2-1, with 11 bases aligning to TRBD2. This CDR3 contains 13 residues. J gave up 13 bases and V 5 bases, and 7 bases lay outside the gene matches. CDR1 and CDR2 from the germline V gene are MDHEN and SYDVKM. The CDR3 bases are TGTGCCAGCAGTCTACTAGCGGGAGCTTTCCAGTTCTTC. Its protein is CASSLLAGAFQFF.

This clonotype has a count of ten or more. In DNA form, the CDR3 reads TGTGCCAGCAGCTTGGGGTCCGTCGAGCAGTACTTC. It specifies CASSLGSVEQYF. The V gene is TRBV11-3, the J gene TRBJ2-7; D remains ambiguous. The CDR3 is 12 residues long. Trimming cost V 3 bases and J 6 bases, with 9 bases left between them. Germline CDR1 and CDR2: SGHNT and YENEEA.

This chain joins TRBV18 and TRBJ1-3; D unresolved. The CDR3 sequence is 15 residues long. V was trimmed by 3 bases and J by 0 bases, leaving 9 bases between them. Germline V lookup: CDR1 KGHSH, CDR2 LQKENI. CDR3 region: CASSPTRASGNTIYF. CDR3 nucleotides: TGTGCCAGCTCACCCACAAGGGCCTCTGGAAACACCATATATTTT.

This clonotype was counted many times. The CDR3 region is CASIPGWSDDEKLFF. CDR3 nucleotide sequence: TGTGCCAGTATCCCTGGGTGGAGCGACGATGAAAAACTGTTTTTT. V and J are TRBV19 and TRBJ1-4; no reliable D call. In germline, CDR1 is LNHDA, CDR2 SQIVND (reference sequence). V was clipped by 7 bases and J by 6 bases, with 18 bases between them. The CDR3 consists of 15 residues.

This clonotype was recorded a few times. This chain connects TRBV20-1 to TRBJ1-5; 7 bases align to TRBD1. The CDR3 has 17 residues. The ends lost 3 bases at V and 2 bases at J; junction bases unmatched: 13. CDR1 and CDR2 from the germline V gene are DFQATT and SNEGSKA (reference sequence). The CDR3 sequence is CSASGQDRLRGNQPQHF. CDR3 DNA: TGCAGTGCTAGCGGCCAGGACAGGCTGAGGGGCAATCAGCCCCAGCATTTT.

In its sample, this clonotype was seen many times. The CDR3 bases are TGCAGTGCTAGAGATACTGGGACAGGGCTCAACACTGAAGCTTTCTTT. Translation gives CSARDTGTGLNTEAFF. This chain joins TRBV20-1 and TRBJ1-1, with 9 nucleotides matching TRBD1. The CDR3 covers 16 residues. CDR1 is DFQATT and CDR2 is SNEGSKA in the germline V gene (reference sequence). Trimming removed 0 bases from V and 2 bases from J; junction bases left unmatched: 7.

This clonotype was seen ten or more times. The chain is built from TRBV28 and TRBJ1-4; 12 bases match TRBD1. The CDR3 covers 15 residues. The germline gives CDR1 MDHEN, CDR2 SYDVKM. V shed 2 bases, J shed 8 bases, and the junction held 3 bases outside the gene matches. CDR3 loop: CASSLIGTGGEKLFF. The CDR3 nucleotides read TGTGCCAGCAGTTTAATAGGGACAGGGGGCGAAAAACTGTTTTTT.

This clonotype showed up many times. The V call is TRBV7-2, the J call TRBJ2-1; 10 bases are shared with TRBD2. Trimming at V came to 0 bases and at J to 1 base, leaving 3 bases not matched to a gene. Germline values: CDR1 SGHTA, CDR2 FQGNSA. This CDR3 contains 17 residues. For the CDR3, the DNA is TGTGCCAGCAGCTTAGCCCCGGGACTAGCGTCCTACAATGAGCAGTTCTTC. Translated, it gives CASSLAPGLASYNEQFF.

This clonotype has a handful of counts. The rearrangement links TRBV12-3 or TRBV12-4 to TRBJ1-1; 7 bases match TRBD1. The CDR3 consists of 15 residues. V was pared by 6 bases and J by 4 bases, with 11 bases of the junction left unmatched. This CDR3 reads CASRRQGMMSTEAFF. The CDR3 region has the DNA TGTGCCAGCAGGAGACAGGGTATGATGAGCACTGAAGCTTTCTTT.

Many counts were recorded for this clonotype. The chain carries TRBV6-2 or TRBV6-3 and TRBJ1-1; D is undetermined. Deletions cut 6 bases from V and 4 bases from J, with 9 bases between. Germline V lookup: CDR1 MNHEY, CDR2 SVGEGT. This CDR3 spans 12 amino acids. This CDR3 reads CASSQIPTEAFF. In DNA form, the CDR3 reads TGTGCCAGCAGCCAAATTCCCACTGAAGCTTTCTTT.

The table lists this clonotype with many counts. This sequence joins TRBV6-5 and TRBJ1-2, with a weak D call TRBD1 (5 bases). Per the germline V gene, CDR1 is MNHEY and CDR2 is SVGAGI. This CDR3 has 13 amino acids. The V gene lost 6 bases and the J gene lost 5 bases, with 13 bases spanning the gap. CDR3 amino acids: CASRRGREYGYTF. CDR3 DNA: TGTGCCAGCAGAAGGGGACGGGAATATGGCTACACCTTC.

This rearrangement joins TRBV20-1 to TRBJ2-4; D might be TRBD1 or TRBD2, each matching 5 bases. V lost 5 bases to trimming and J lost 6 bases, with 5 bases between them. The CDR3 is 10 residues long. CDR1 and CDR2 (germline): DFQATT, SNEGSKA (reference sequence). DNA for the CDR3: TGCAGTGCTGGGACAAACATTCAGTACTTC. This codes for CSAGTNIQYF.

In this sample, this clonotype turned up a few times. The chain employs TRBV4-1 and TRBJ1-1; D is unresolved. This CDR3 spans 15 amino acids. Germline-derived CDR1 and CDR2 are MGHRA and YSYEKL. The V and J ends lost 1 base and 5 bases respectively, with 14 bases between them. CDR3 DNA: TGCGCCAGCAGCCAAGCTACTGGGTTGCGGACTGAAGCTTTCTTT. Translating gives CASSQATGLRTEAFF.

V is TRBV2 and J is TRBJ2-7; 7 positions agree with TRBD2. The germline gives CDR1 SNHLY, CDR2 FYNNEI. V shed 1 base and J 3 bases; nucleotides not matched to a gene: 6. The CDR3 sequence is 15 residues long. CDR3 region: CASSEDLAEIYEQYF. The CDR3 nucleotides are TGTGCCAGCAGTGAAGATCTAGCGGAGATCTACGAGCAGTACTTC. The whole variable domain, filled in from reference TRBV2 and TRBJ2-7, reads EPEVTQTPSHQVTQMGQEVILRCVPISNHLYFYWYRQILGQKVEFLVSFYNNEISEKSEIFDDQFSVERPDGSNFTLKIRSTKLEDSAMYFCASSEDLAEIYEQYFGPGTRLTVT.

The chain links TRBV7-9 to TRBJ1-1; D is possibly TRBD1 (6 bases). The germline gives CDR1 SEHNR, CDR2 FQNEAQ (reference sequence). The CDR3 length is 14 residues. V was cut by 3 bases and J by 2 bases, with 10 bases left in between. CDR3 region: CASSLGHQNTEAFF. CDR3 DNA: TGTGCCAGCAGCTTGGGACACCAAAACACTGAAGCTTTCTTT.

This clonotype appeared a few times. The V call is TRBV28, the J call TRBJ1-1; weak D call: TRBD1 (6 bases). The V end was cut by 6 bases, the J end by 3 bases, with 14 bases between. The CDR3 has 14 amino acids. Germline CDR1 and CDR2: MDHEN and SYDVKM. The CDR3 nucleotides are TGTGCCAGCAGCCTCAGGGGTCCTTACACTGAAGCTTTCTTT. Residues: CASSLRGPYTEAFF. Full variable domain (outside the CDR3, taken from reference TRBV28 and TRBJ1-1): DVKVTQSSRYLVKRTGEKVFLECVQDMDHENMFWYRQDPGLGLRLIYFSYDVKMKEKGDIPEGYSVSREKKERFSLILESASTNQTSMYLCASSLRGPYTEAFFGQGTRLTVV.

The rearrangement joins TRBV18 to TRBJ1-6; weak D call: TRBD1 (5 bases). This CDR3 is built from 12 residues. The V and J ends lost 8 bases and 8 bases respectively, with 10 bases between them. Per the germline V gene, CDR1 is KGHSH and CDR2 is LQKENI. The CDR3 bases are TGTGCCAGCACTGGGGACGATTCACCCCTCCACTTT. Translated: CASTGDDSPLHF.

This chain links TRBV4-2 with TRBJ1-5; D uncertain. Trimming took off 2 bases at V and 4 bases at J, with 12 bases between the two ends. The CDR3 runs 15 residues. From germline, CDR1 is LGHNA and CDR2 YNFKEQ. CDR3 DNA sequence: TGTGCCAGCAGCCAATCGGCACAGAAGAATCAGCCCCAGCATTTT. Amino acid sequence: CASSQSAQKNQPQHF.

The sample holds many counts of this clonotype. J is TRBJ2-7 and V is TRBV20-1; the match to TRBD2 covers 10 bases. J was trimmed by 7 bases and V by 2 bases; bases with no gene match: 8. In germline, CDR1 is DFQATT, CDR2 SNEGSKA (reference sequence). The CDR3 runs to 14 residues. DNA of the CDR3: TGCAGTGCTAGAACCGGGACTAGCGAGTGGGAGCAGTACTTC. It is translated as CSARTGTSEWEQYF.

CDR3 bases: TGTGCCAGCAGCGTAGCTACCTGGGAGGCCAAAAACATTCAGTACTTC. Amino acid sequence: CASSVATWEAKNIQYF. This sequence joins TRBV9 and TRBJ2-4; a weak D match, TRBD2 (5 bases). CDR1 is SGDLS, CDR2 YYNGEE, per germline. The V and J ends lost 0 bases and 1 base respectively, with 11 bases between them. This CDR3 comprises 16 residues.

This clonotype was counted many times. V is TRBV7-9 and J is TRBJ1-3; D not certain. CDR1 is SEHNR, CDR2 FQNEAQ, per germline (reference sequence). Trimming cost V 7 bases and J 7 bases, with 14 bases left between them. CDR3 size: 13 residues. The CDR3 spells CASIHDGRNTIYF. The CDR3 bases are TGTGCCAGCATCCATGACGGGAGGAACACCATATATTTT.

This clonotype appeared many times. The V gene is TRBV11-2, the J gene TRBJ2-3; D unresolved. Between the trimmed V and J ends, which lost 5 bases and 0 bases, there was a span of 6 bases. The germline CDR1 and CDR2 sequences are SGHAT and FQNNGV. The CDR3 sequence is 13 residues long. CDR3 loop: CASSGASTDTQYF. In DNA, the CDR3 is TGTGCCAGCAGCGGAGCTAGCACAGATACGCAGTATTTT.

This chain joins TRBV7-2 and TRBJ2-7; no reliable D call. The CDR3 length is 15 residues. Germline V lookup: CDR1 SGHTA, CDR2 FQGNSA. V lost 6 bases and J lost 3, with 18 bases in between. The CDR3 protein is CASSHDKESFYEQYF. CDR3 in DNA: TGTGCCAGCAGTCACGACAAGGAGAGTTTCTACGAGCAGTACTTC.

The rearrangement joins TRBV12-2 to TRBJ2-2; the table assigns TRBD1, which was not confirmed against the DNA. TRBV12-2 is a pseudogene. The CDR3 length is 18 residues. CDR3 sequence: CASRLGAQQGANTGELFF. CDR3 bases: TGTGCAAGTCGCTTAGGAGCCCAACAGGGGGCAAACACCGGGGAGCTGTTTTTT.

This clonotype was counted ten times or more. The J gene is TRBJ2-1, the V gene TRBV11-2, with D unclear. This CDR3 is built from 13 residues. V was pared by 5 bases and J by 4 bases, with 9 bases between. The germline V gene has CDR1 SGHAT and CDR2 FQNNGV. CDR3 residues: CASSLALYNEQFF. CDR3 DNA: TGTGCCAGCAGCCTCGCCTTATACAATGAGCAGTTCTTC.

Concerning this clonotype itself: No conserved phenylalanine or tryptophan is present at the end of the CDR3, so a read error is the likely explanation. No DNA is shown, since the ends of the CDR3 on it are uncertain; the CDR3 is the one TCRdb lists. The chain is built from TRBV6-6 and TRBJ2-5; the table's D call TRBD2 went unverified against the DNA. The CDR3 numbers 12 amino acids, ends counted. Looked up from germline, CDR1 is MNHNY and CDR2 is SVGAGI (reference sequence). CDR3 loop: CASSNGLAGHST.

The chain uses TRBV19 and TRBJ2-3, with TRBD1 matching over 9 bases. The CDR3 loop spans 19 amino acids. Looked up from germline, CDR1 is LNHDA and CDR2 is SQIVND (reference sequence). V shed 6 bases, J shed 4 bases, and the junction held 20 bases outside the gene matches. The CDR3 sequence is CASSLPPRIRDRVADTQYF. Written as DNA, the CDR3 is TGTGCCAGTAGCTTACCCCCCCGAATCCGGGACAGGGTTGCAGATACGCAGTATTTT.

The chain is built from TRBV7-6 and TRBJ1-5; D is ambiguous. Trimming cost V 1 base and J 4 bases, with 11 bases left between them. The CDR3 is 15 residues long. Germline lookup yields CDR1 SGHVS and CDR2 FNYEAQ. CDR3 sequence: CASSLVPQANQPQHF. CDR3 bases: TGTGCCAGCAGCTTAGTTCCTCAGGCGAATCAGCCCCAGCATTTT.